The source of this TCR beta chain is a study of cytomegalovirus exposure and HLA in healthy donors. The CDR3 totals 16 residues. Germline lookup yields CDR1 SNHLY and CDR2 FYNNEI. Study results and limitations: Analysis performed later found 15,000 or so TCR beta sequences associated with HLA alleles at 0.05 false discovery rate. In an earlier analysis, in several hundred donors, most V segments appeared productive either ~87% or ~30% of the time. Presence/absence analyses supposed approximately even sequencing depth among donors. Several of the most significant clusters appeared linked to common viral pathogens, based on a later analysis.

The count of this clone is one. The antigen remains undetermined. The PCR ran on 60 Vbeta and 13 Jbeta primers. The method was immunoSEQ multiplex PCR; TCRdb's version includes in-frame clones alone and lacks a portion of them. The data show about 160,000 clones, with approximately 74% seen just once and 2.8% held by the top ten. The gene calls are TRBV2 and TRBJ2-5, with a possible D match to TRBD2 (6 bases). The closer fit of TRBJ2-7 to the DNA end suggests the J call may be wrong. The receptor's source is a young woman in good health and CMV-seronegative. The source material was PBMCs. The CDR3 DNA reads as TGTGCCAGCAGTGAAAGTGGGCTAGCGTCCTCCTACGAGCAGTACTTC. Its protein product is CASSESGLASSYEQYF.